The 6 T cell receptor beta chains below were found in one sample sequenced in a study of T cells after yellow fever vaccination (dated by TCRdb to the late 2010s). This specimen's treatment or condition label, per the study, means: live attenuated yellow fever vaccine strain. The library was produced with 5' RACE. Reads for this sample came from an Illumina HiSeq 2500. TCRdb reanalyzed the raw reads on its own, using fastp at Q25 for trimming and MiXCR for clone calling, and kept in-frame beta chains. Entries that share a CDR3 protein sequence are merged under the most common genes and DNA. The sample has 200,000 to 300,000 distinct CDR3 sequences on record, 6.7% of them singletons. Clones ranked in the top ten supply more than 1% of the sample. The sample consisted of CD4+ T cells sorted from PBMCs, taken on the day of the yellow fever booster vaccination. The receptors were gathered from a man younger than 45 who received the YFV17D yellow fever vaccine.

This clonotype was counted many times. The CDR3 DNA follows: TGTGCCAGCAGCCAAGAGCGTTTTGAGCAGTTCTTC. The encoded protein is CASSQERFEQFF. The chain uses TRBV4-2 and TRBJ2-1; D remains ambiguous. The CDR3 runs to 12 residues. The V end was cut by 0 bases, the J end by 9 bases, with 6 bases between. The germline gives CDR1 LGHNA, CDR2 YNFKEQ.

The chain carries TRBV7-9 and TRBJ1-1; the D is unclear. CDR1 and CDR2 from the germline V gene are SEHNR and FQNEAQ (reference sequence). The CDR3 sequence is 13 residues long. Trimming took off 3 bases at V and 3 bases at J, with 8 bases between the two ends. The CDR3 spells CASSFALYTEAFF. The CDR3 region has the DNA TGTGCCAGCAGCTTCGCTCTTTACACTGAAGCTTTCTTT.

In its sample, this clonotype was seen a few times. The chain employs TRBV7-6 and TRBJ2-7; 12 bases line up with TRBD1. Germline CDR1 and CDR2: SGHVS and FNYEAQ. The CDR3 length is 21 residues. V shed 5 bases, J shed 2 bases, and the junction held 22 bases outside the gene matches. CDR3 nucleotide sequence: TGTGCCAGCAGCCCCAACCGCGGGACAGGGGGCATTTTGGGAGGTCCCTACGAGCAGTACTTC. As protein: CASSPNRGTGGILGGPYEQYF.

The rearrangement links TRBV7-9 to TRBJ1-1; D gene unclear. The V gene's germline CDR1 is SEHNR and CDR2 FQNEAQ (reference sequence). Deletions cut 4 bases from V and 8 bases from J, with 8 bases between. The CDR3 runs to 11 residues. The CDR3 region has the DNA TGTGCCAGCAGCTCCTCTGGAGAAGCTTTCTTT. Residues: CASSSSGEAFF.

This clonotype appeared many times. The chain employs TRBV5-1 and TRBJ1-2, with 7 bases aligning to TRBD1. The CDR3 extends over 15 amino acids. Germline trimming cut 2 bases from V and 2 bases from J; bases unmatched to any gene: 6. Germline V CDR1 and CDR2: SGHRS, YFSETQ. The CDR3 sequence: CASSFIGTENYGYTF. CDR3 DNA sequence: TGCGCCAGCAGCTTTATTGGGACAGAAAACTATGGCTACACCTTC. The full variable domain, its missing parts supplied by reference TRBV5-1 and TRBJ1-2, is KAGVTQTPRYLIKTRGQQVTLSCSPISGHRSVSWYQQTPGQGLQFLFEYFSETQRNKGNFPGRFSGRQFSNSRSEMNVSTLELGDSALYLCASSFIGTENYGYTFGSGTRLTVV.

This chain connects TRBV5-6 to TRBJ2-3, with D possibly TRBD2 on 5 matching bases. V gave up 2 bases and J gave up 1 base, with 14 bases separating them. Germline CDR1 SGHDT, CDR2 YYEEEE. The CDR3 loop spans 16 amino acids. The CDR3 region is CASSFIPGIRTDTQYF. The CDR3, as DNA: TGTGCCAGCAGCTTCATCCCGGGGATCCGCACAGATACGCAGTATTTT.